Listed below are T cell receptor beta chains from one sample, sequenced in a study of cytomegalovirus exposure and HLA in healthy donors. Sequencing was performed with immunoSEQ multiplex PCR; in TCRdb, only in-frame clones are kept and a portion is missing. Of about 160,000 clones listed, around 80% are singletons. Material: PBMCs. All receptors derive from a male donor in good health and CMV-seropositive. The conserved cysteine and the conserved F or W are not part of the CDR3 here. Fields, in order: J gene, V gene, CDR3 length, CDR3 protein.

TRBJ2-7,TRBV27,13,ASRPSSFRGYEQY
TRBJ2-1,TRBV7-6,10,ASSLADREQF
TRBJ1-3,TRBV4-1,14,ASSQPTGGYGNTIY
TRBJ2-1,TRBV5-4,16,ASSLGGLAGGPYNEQF
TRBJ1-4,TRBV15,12,ATSRGGLGEKLF
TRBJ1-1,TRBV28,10,ASSLTVTEAF
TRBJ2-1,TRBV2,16,ATPPGAASGRAGNEQF
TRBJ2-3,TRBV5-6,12,ASTPGGLTDTQY
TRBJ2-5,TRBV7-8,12,ASSLQAGAETQY
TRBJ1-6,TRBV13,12,ASSRTGGNSPLH
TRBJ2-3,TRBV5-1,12,ASSRGDRGDTQY
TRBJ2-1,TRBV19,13,ASKKVADSYNEQF
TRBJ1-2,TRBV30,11,AWTSGTGGGYT
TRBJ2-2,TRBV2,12,ASSTDRNTGELF